This TCR beta chain was captured in a study of shared clonotypes between healthy human individuals. V trimming: 5 bases; J trimming: 4 bases; junction bases outside the gene matches: 7. This CDR3 is 14 amino acids long. Germline loops: CDR1 SGHTA, CDR2 FQGNSA. Using immunoSEQ multiplex PCR, the repertoire was profiled, and TCRdb retains in-frame clones only, with some absent. The table shows roughly 660,000 clones, with around 90% occurring only once. CD45RO+ cells plus CCR7-negative CD45RA+ TemRA cells formed CD8 memory. The V gene is TRBV7-2, the J gene TRBJ2-7; 8 nucleotides match TRBD1. Sequenced: memory CD8+ T cells from PBMCs. Noted subset: CD45RO+ cells pooled with CCR7-negative TemRA cells. This receptor was taken from a young man in good health. Some clones in this sample may be carry-over from other donors' samples. CDR3 bases: TGTGCCAGCAGCCCGACAGGGGACGGGTACGAGCAGTACTTC. This translates into CASSPTGDGYEQYF.